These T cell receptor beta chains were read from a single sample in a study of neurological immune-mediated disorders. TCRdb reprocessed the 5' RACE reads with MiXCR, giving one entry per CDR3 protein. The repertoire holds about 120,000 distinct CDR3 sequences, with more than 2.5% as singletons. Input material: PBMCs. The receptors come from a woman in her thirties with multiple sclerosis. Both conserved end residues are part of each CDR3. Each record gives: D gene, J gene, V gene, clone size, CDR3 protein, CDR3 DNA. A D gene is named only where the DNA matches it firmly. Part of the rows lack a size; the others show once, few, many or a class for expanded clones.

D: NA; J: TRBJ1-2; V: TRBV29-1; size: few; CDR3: CSVSRNYGYTF; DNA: TGCAGCGTTTCCAGAAACTATGGCTACACCTTC
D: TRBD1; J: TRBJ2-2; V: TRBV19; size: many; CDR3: CASSRTGEAGELFF; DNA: TGTGCCAGTAGTCGTACAGGGGAAGCCGGGGAGCTGTTTTTT
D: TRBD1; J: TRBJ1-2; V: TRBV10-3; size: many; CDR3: CAITSGTGANYGYTF; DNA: TGTGCCATCACCTCCGGGACAGGAGCTAACTATGGCTACACCTTC
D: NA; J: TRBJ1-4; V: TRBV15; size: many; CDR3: CATSNIQGREKLFF; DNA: TGTGCCACCAGCAATATACAGGGTCGTGAAAAACTGTTTTTT
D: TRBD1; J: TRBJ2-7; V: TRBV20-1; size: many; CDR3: CSANPRDRGRYEQYF; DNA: TGCAGTGCTAACCCCCGGGACAGGGGGAGGTACGAGCAGTACTTC
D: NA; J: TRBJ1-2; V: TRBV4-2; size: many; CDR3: CASSQVDLSGYTF; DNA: TGTGCCAGCAGCCAAGTCGACCTATCTGGCTACACCTTC
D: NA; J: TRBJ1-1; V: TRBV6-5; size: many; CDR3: CASSYRPNTEAFF; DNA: TGTGCCAGCAGTTACCGACCGAACACTGAAGCTTTCTTT
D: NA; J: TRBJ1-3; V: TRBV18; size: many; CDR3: CASSASSSGNTIYF; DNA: TGTGCCAGCTCAGCGTCAAGCTCTGGAAACACCATATATTTT
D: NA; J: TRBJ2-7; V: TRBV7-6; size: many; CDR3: CASSLAQGYEQYF; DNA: TGTGCCAGCAGCTTAGCGCAGGGCTACGAGCAGTACTTC
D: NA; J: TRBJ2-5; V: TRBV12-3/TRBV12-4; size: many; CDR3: CASSFRGPRETQYF; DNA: TGTGCCAGCAGTTTCCGGGGGCCACGGGAGACCCAGTACTTC
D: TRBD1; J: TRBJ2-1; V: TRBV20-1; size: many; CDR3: CSSGQGGSYNEQFF; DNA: TGCAGTTCGGGACAGGGAGGGTCCTACAATGAGCAGTTCTTC
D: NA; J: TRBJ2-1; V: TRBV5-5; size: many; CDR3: CASRGPGSSQFF; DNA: TGTGCCAGCAGAGGCCCGGGGAGTAGCCAGTTCTTC
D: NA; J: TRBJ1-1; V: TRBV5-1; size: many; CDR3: CASSFITGSMNTEAFF; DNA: TGCGCCAGCAGCTTCATAACAGGGTCCATGAACACTGAAGCTTTCTTT
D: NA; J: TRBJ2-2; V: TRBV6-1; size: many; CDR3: CASSENRRGRGELFF; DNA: TGTGCCAGCAGTGAAAATCGGAGAGGGCGGGGGGAGCTGTTTTTT
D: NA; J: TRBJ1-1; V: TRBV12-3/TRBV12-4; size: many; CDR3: CASSFGGAGTEAFF; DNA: TGTGCCAGCAGTTTCGGGGGGGCTGGCACTGAAGCTTTCTTT
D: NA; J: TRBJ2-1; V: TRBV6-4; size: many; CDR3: CASSDSGNRRQFF; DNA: TGTGCCAGCAGTGACTCGGGGAACCGAAGGCAGTTCTTC
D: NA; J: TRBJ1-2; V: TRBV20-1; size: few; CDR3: CSSWGPRGDGYTF; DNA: TGCAGTTCGTGGGGGCCGAGGGGGGATGGCTACACCTTC
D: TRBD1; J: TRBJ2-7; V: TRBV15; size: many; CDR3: CATSMFGTGSYEQYF; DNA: TGTGCCACCAGCATGTTCGGGACAGGGAGCTACGAGCAGTACTTC
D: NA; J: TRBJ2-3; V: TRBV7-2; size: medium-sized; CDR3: CASSLVSKSTDTQYF; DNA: TGTGCCAGCAGCTTAGTTTCGAAGAGCACAGATACGCAGTATTTT
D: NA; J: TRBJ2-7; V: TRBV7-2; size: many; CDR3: CASSFIPGESHEQYF; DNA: TGTGCCAGCAGCTTCATCCCGGGAGAATCCCACGAGCAGTACTTC
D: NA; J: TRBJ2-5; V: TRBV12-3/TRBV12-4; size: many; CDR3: CASSPTGPPTQYF; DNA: TGTGCCAGCAGCCCGACAGGTCCCCCGACCCAGTACTTC
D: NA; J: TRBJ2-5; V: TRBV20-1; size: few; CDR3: CSATGPETQYF; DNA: TGCAGTGCTACTGGGCCAGAGACCCAGTACTTC
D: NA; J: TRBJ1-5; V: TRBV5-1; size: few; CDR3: CASSEGSTSNQPQHF; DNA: TGCGCCAGCAGCGAGGGCTCCACTAGCAATCAGCCCCAGCATTTT
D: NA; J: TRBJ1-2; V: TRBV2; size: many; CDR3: CASAGAFYGYTF; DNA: TGTGCCAGCGCGGGGGCTTTCTATGGCTACACCTTC
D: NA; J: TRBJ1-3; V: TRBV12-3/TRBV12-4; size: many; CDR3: CASGDGLLSGNTIYF; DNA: TGTGCCAGTGGGGACGGGCTCTTATCTGGAAACACCATATATTTT
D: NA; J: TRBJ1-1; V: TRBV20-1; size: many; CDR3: CSADLRGNTEAFF; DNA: TGCAGTGCCGACTTGAGAGGGAACACTGAAGCTTTCTTT
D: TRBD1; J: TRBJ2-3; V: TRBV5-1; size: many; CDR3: CASSLSGGRSTDTQYF; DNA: TGCGCCAGCAGCCTGTCAGGGGGCAGGAGCACAGATACGCAGTATTTT
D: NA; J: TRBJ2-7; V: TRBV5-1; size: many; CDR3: CASRDLITGSSSYEQYF; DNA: TGCGCCAGCAGAGACCTTATAACAGGGTCTAGCTCCTACGAGCAGTACTTC
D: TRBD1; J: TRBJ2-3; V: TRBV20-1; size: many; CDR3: CSQRLTGTATDTQYF; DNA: TGCAGCCAACGCCTCACCGGGACAGCGACAGATACGCAGTATTTT
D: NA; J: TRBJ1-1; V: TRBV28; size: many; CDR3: CASSRPSAVAEAFF; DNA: TGTGCCAGCAGTCGGCCCTCGGCAGTGGCTGAAGCTTTCTTT
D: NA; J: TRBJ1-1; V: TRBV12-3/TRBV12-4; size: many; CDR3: CASKRRQHSEAFF; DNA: TGTGCCAGCAAACGGCGACAGCACTCTGAAGCTTTCTTT
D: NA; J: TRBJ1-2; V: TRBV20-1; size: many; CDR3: CSAREGHGINYGYTF; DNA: TGCAGTGCTAGAGAGGGACATGGGATTAACTATGGCTACACCTTC
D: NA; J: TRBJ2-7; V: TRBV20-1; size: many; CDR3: CSARPGLLYEQYF; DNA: TGCAGTGCTAGGCCGGGACTCCTCTACGAGCAGTACTTC
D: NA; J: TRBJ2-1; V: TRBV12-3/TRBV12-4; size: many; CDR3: CASSLADSYNEQFF; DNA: TGTGCCAGCAGTTTAGCAGACAGTTACAATGAGCAGTTCTTC
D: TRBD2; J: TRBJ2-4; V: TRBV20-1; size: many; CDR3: CSATEVSGGLAKNIQYF; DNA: TGCAGTGCGACGGAGGTTAGCGGGGGGCTAGCCAAAAACATTCAGTACTTC
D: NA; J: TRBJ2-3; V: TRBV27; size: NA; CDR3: CASSLYDTQYF; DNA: TGTGCCAGCAGTCTTTACGATACGCAGTATTTT
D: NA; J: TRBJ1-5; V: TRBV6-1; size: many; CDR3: CASSEANQGQPQHF; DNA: TGTGCCAGCAGTGAAGCGAATCAAGGTCAGCCCCAGCATTTT
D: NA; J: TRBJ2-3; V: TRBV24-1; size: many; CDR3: CATSDSSTDTQYF; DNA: TGTGCCACCAGCGACAGTAGCACAGATACGCAGTATTTT
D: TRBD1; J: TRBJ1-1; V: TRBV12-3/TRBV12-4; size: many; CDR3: CASSGQGISEAFF; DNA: TGTGCCAGCAGCGGACAGGGGATCTCTGAAGCTTTCTTT
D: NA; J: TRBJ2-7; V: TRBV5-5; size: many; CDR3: CASSLLTSYEQYF; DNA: TGTGCCAGCAGCTTGCTCACCTCCTACGAGCAGTACTTC
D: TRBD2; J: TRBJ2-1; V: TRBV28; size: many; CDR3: CASSTQREGNNEQFF; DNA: TGTGCCAGCAGCACCCAGCGGGAGGGTAACAATGAGCAGTTCTTC
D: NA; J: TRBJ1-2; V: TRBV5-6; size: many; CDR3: CASSFAGNYGYTF; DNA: TGTGCCAGCAGCTTTGCGGGTAACTATGGCTACACCTTC
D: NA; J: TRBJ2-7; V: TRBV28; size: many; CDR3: CASSSTGTGLTYEQYF; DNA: TGTGCCAGCAGTTCAACCGGGACTGGACTAACGTACGAGCAGTACTTC
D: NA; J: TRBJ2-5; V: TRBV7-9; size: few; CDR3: CASSLEWRRQETQYF; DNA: TGTGCCAGCAGCTTAGAATGGAGGCGCCAAGAGACCCAGTACTTC
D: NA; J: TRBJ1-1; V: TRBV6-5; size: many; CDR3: CASSPHREGTEAFF; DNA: TGTGCCAGCAGTCCACATCGGGAGGGCACTGAAGCTTTCTTT